The entry below describes one T cell receptor (beta chain). Recruits, aged about 18 to 95 years, lived in around 24 US areas. Participants had their cohort set by participant-reported clinical history. This sample is drawn from a study of blood T cell repertoires in COVID-19. Background on the study: The cDNA or gDNA used as material had been derived from T cells, B-cell-depleted T cells, or PBMCs.

Per the original data handling: Amplification from reference gene primers served as the basis for estimated nucleated cell counts. This table comes from immunoSEQ multiplex PCR, and its TCRdb copy is limited to in-frame clones, with some not included. D and trimming were read from the DNA, whereas the V and J calls and clone size are those reported in that table. The table shows roughly 240,000 clones, with roughly 88% occurring only once. This sequence originates from a woman between 45 and 60 years old who had recovered from COVID-19. What was sequenced was PBMCs or T cells enriched from blood (not recorded which).

The CDR3 region is CASSLAAGVQGQYF. CDR3 coding DNA: TGTGCCAGCAGCTTAGCGGCGGGAGTCCAAGGGCAGTACTTC. V usage is TRBV7-2 and J usage is TRBJ2-7, with 7 positions matching TRBD2. Germline loops: CDR1 SGHTA, CDR2 FQGNSA. This CDR3 contains 14 residues. Trimming cost V 0 bases and J 9 bases; bases outside gene matches: 8. Together with reference TRBV7-2 and TRBJ2-7, the CDR3 gives the full variable domain: GAGVSQSPSNKVTEKGKDVELRCDPISGHTALYWYRQSLGQGLEFLIYFQGNSAPDKSGLPSDRFSAERTGGSVSTLTIQRTQQEDSAVYLCASSLAAGVQGQYFGPGTRLTVT.